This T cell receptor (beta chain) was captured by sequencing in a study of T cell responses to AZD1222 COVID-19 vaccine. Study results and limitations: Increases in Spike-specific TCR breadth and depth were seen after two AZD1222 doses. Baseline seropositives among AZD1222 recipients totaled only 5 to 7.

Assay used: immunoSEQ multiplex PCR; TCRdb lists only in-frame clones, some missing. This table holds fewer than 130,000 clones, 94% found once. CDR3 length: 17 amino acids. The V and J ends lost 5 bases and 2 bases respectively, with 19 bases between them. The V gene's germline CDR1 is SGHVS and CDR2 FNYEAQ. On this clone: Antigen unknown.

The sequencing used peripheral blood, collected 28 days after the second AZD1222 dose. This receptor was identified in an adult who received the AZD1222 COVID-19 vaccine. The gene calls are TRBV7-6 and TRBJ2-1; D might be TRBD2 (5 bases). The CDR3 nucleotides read TGTGCCAGCAGCCTACACGGGGTGGGATTAACCTACAATGAGCAGTTCTTC. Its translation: CASSLHGVGLTYNEQFF.